There are a few counts of the clone carrying this TCR beta chain. Its antigen is undetermined. These data come from a study of response to subunit inactivated influenza vaccine. General observations from the study: Researchers suggested that each seasonal influenza vaccination recruits few new T cells.

Each CDR3 protein is one row after TCRdb ran MiXCR on the RT-PCR reads. The data contain a few hundred thousand distinct CDR3 sequences, about 20% of them singletons. Germline CDR1 reads DFQATT; CDR2 reads SNEGSKA (reference sequence). The CDR3 consists of 16 residues. The trim removed 1 base at V and 3 bases at J, leaving 9 bases unmatched. Sample: PBMCs from blood, taken approximately 22 months after vaccination. The chain combines TRBV20-1 with TRBJ2-3; TRBD1 matches at 8 bases. The sequence came from a man aged 50-75 years who received an inactivated influenza vaccine. As DNA, the CDR3 is TGCAGTGCTAGAGTTGGGCAGGGGGCAGGGACAGATACGCAGTATTTT. Translating it yields CSARVGQGAGTDTQYF.